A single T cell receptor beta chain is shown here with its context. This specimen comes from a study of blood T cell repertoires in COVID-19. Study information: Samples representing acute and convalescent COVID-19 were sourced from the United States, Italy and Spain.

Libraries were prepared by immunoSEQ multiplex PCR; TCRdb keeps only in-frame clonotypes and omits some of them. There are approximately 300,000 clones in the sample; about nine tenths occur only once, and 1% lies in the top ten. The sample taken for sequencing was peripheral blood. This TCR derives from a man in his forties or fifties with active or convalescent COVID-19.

The chain's CDR3 is CASSLQAVQPQHF. The CDR3 region has the DNA TGTGCCAGCAGCTTGCAAGCTGTTCAGCCCCAGCATTTT. The chain combines TRBV5-5 with TRBJ1-5; D ambiguous. This CDR3 spans 13 amino acids. V was shortened by 1 base and J by 6 bases, with 8 bases between the two germline ends. Germline CDR1 SGHKS, CDR2 YYEKEE (reference sequence).